What follows is one TCR beta chain and its context. Its antigen is unknown. No much larger clone exists at a distance of one base, and base qualities are not known. The CDR1 and CDR2 encoded by the germline V gene are MDHEN and SYDVKM. V loses 5 bases at its end and J loses 2 bases; junction bases beyond the gene matches: 5. From the cysteine up to the phenylalanine, the CDR3 has a length of 15 residues. Only the CDR3 DNA stays, 45 bases, in frame from base 1. This sample is part of a study of blood T cell repertoires in COVID-19 (dated by TCRdb to between 2020 and 2021). Notes on the research overall: Samples from collaborators originated in the United States, Italy and Spain and spanned both the acute and convalescent phases of COVID-19. Sample metadata almost always included a de-identified subject ID, COVID-19 status, age in years and sex. The prospective study material was composed of cDNA or gDNA derived from T cells, B-cell-depleted T cells, or PBMCs. The dataset comprised deeply sampled blood TCRbeta repertoires from subjects exposed to, actively infected with, or recovered from COVID-19. Where available, HLA class I and class II types were obtained from metadata supplied by the sample provider rather than from assay-based typing. The samples were drawn from two sources: the first 160 participants of the ongoing ImmuneRACE study, and fewer than 1,500 subjects contributed by 6 global collaborators. A freely available public database, intended as a resource for researchers studying the immune response to SARS-CoV-2, is where the repertoires were released.

TCRbeta CDR3 regions were amplified from genomic DNA using the immunoSEQ Assay, a bias-controlled multiplex PCR. Turning to the authors' computational methods: Within the assay, amplification of reference gene primers was used to estimate how many nucleated cells each sample contained. To quantify the absolute abundance of each unique TCRbeta CDR3 rearrangement, sequence reads were collapsed and filtered. For each sample, productive Simpson clonality was calculated as the square root of Simpson's diversity index over productive rearrangements. Sourced from immuneACCESS, this table was stored by TCRdb with only in-frame sequences that have V and J called. A share of the clones is absent; for the studies checked, an unresolved V gene accounts for under half, and the remainder has no known explanation. From that table come the V and J calls and clone size; the DNA was used to work out D and trimming. Counted in this sample were 150,000 to 200,000 clones; 75% to 90% of them appeared once. Under 10% of the sample comes from the top ten.

Findings and caveats that apply to the study as a whole: The amount of clinical and demographic metadata varied by source and participant and was provided uncurated.

One collaborating source in Seattle enrolled patients during active infection and followed them longitudinally through the course of disease. Collaborating institutions collected whole blood in K2EDTA tubes following their own protocols. For TCRbeta analysis, collaborators shipped samples as frozen whole blood, isolated PBMCs, or DNA extracted from either of those sample types. The TCR sequence derives from a woman in her seventies with COVID-19, enrolled during active disease. The chain was built from TRBV28 and TRBJ1-5; TRBD1 agrees with 8 junctional bases. Sequencing used peripheral blood. The DNA sequence is given as TGTGCCAGCAGTCCAGGGGGCTTTGGCAATCAGCCCCAGCATTTT. The resulting protein is CASSPGGFGNQPQHF.